The following is a T cell receptor beta chain sequence with its context. This sample stems from a study of cytomegalovirus exposure and HLA in healthy donors. Both 60 Vbeta primers and 13 Jbeta primers went into the PCR. Data came from immunoSEQ multiplex PCR; TCRdb stores just in-frame clones and leaves some out. The sample lists thousands of clones, about half occurring once. V lost 1 base, J lost 4 bases, and 7 bases lay in between. This CDR3 comprises 12 residues. The germline V gene encodes CDR1 GTSNPN and CDR2 SVGIG (reference sequence). Specimen: PBMCs. The V call is TRBV30, the J call TRBJ1-1, with D hard to call. This TCR derives from a man in his thirties or forties in good health and CMV-seropositive. CDR3 in DNA: TGTGCCTGGAGTGGGGCGTCCACTGAAGCTTTCTTT. Residues: CAWSGASTEAFF.